This T cell receptor beta chain was captured by sequencing in a study of T-cell memory formation after mild COVID-19. The overall study: For the most part, TCR clusters were specific to one donor. Study-wide results and caveats: Later expanders leaned CD4+, whereas clones that contracted between day 15 and 85 were balanced CD4/CD8. Pre-infection memory harbored some responding clones, suggesting cross-reactive memory joined.

TCRdb independently ran MiXCR on the 5' RACE reads; one entry per CDR3 protein. The sample gives some 150,000 distinct CDR3 sequences, less than 20% of which show up once; 2% to 2.5% is in the top ten. The V segment lost 4 bases and the J segment 6 bases; nucleotides outside the gene matches: 2. CDR1 SGHRS and CDR2 YFSETQ come from the germline V gene. The CDR3 totals 12 residues. Notes on this clonotype: No antigen is known for it.

The chain joins TRBV5-1 to TRBJ1-1; TRBD1 matches at 8 bases. Sequenced sample: PBMCs or a T cell subset sorted from them (not recorded which). The receptor comes from an adult woman who had mild COVID-19 (a few samples of this study predate the infection). Cell type and time point are not known. The CDR3 is CASSPGQAEAFF. In DNA form, the CDR3 reads TGCGCCAGCAGCCCGGGACAGGCTGAAGCTTTCTTT.